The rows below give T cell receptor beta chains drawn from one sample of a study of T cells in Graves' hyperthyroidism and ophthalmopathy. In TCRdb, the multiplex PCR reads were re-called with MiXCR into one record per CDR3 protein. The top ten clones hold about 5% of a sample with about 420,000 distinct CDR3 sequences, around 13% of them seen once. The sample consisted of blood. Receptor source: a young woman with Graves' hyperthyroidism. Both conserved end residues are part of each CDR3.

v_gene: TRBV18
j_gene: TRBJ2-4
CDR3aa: CASSRTDGGNIQYF

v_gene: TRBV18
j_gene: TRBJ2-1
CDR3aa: CASSPPGRRSNEQFF

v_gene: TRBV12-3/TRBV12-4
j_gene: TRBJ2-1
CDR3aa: CASSSGIRWANEQFF

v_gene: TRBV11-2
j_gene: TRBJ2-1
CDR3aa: CASSSSKGLSSYNEQFF

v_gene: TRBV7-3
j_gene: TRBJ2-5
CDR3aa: CASSLTAFKVQETQYF

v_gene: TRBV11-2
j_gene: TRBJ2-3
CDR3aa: CASSLRASGTSTDTQYF

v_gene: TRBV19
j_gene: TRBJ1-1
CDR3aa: CASSMGPAGTEAFF

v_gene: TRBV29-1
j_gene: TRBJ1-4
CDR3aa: CSVSGMNQEKLFF

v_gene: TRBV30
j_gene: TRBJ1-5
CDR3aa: CAWSPVGTVNQPQHF

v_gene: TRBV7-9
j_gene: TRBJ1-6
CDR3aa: CASSLALGLNSPLHF

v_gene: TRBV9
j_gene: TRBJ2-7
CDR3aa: CASSVGTSAVYEQYF

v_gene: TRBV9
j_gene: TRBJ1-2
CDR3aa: CASSPEDRLNYGYTF

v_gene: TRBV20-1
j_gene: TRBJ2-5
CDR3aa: CSAARGRGETQYF

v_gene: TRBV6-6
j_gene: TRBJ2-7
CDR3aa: CASSYGGQGGSYEQYF

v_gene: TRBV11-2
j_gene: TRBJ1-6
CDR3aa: CASSFSEGVLAYNSPLHF

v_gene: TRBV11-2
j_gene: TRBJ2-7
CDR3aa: CASSLAWDRVRSEQYF

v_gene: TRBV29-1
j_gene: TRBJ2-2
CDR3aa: CNVPLRGSGELFF

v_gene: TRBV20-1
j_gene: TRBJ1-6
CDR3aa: CSAPPLSSYNSPLHF

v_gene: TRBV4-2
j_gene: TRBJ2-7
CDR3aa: CASSQLAGSGTGEQYF

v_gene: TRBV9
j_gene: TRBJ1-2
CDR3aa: CASSARDTTLPGYTF

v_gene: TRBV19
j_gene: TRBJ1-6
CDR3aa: CASRLDGGASPLHF

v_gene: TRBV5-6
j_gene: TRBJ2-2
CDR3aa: CASSSSGTDTGGLFF

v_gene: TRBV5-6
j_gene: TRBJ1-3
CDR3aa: CASSLGHLAGNTIYF

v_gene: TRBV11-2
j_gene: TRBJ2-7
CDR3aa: CASSLQMQGYEQYF